This T cell receptor (beta chain) was retrieved from a study of cytomegalovirus exposure and HLA in healthy donors. Per germline, CDR1 SGDLS and CDR2 YYNGEE. This CDR3 spans 15 amino acids. V dropped 0 bases and J dropped 7; count of bases not matched to a gene: 5. 60 Vbeta and 13 Jbeta primers were used in PCR. The method was immunoSEQ multiplex PCR; TCRdb's version includes in-frame clones alone and lacks a portion of them. The table records 55,000 to 85,000 clones, about 84% of them present only once. The J gene is TRBJ2-2, the V gene TRBV9, with 8 bases fitting TRBD1. Sequencing used PBMCs. The clonotype originates from a man between 18 and 35 years old in good health and CMV-seropositive. CDR3 protein: CASSVGGQAHGELFF. The CDR3 bases are TGTGCCAGCAGCGTAGGGGGACAGGCCCACGGGGAGCTGTTTTTT.